This TCR beta chain was captured by sequencing in a study of T cells in Graves' hyperthyroidism and ophthalmopathy. This clonotype was recorded at least ten times. Amplified regions were TCR beta CDR3 sequences from RNA transcripts. The HTBI primer set drove a first-round RT-PCR of the TCR CDR3. TCRdb re-analysed the multiplex PCR reads in MiXCR, keeping a single row per CDR3 protein. The table records around 300,000 distinct CDR3 sequences, more than 11% of them present only once. Sequencing was performed on blood. This clonotype originated in a woman in her thirties with Graves' hyperthyroidism.

The DNA of the CDR3 is TGTGCTAGTGGTTTGGTACTTGGCGGGAGAGTGAATGAGCAGTTCTTC. Residues: CASGLVLGGRVNEQFF. The chain combines TRBV12-5 with TRBJ2-1, with TRBD2 matching over 7 bases. After removal of 0 bases from V and 7 bases from J, the junction contained 9 bases not matched to a gene. The CDR3 has 16 residues. The germline gives CDR1 LGHNT, CDR2 FRNRAP.